Following are 24 T cell receptor beta chains from one sample sequenced in a study of cytotoxic CD8 clonotypes in ibrutinib-treated CLL. The repertoire was sequenced with immunoSEQ multiplex PCR; TCRdb's copy has only in-frame clones and lacks some. Of some 200,000 clones listed, 75% to 80% were seen once; the top ten hold about an eighth. This specimen was PBMCs, taken after 12 months of ibrutinib treatment. These receptors were obtained from a human donor with chronic lymphocytic leukemia.

This chain connects TRBV27 to TRBJ1-1; D gene unclear. The V end lost 3 bases, the J end lost 3 bases, and 8 bases lay between the germline ends. The germline V gene has CDR1 MNHEY and CDR2 SMNVEV (reference sequence). This CDR3 contains 13 residues. The chain's CDR3 is CASSFVPDTEAFF. The CDR3 DNA follows: TGTGCCAGCAGTTTTGTCCCGGACACTGAAGCTTTCTTT.

V gene TRBV6-1 combines with J gene TRBJ2-1; a weak D match, TRBD1 (6 bases). The CDR3 loop spans 13 amino acids. The V gene lost 6 bases and the J gene lost 4 bases, with 10 bases spanning the gap. Germline CDR1 MNHNS, CDR2 SASEGT. The CDR3 DNA is TGTGCCAGCAGACAGGGTTATTACAATGAGCAGTTCTTC. It codes for CASRQGYYNEQFF.

The V call is TRBV7-9, the J call TRBJ1-2, with D perhaps TRBD1 (6 bases). Looked up from germline, CDR1 is SEHNR and CDR2 is FQNEAQ (reference sequence). Trimming stripped 6 bases from V and 5 bases from J, with 7 bases between. CDR3 length: 11 amino acids. The CDR3 loop is CASSRGYGYTF. The CDR3 region has the DNA TGTGCCAGCAGTAGGGGGTATGGCTACACCTTC.

This chain uses TRBV10-3 with TRBJ1-2; 11 bases fit TRBD1. Germline V CDR1 and CDR2: ENHRY, SYGVKD. Trimming took 10 bases from V and 8 from J; bases not matched to a gene: 6. The CDR3 has 12 residues. CDR3 loop: CANGQGASGYTF. For the CDR3, the DNA is TGTGCCAACGGACAGGGGGCGAGCGGCTACACCTTC.

The chain employs TRBV19 and TRBJ2-5; D not resolved. V lost 1 base and J 5 bases, leaving 11 bases between the germline ends. From germline, CDR1 is LNHDA and CDR2 SQIVND (reference sequence). This CDR3 region has 14 residues. In nucleotides, the CDR3 is TGTGCCAGTAGTATAGTTGGGCAGAGCGAGACCCAGTACTTC. This gives the protein CASSIVGQSETQYF.

This chain uses TRBV27 with TRBJ1-1; D is undetermined. Deletions cut 5 bases from V and 1 base from J, with 14 bases between. The germline V gene has CDR1 MNHEY and CDR2 SMNVEV (reference sequence). The CDR3 runs 15 residues. Here the CDR3 reads CASSPISLGNTEAFF. The CDR3 DNA is TGTGCCAGCAGTCCAATAAGTCTTGGGAACACTGAAGCTTTCTTT.

The V gene is TRBV6-1, the J gene TRBJ2-5; 9 nucleotides agree with TRBD2. Germline CDR1 reads MNHNS; CDR2 reads SASEGT. V was clipped by 5 bases and J by 3 bases; unmatched bases: 4. The CDR3 contains 14 residues. Here the CDR3 reads CASSSRLAEETQYF. Written as DNA, the CDR3 is TGTGCCAGCAGTTCTAGACTAGCGGAAGAGACCCAGTACTTC.

The chain has TRBV5-1 and TRBJ1-1, with TRBD1 matching over 7 bases. V trimming: 2 bases; J trimming: 3 bases; junction bases outside the gene matches: 4. Germline V gene lookup returns CDR1 SGHRS and CDR2 YFSETQ. The CDR3 runs 14 residues. The CDR3 DNA is TGCGCCAGCAGCTTCCTAACAGGGGACACTGAAGCTTTCTTT. It specifies CASSFLTGDTEAFF.

In this sample, this clone turned up once. This chain connects TRBV9 to TRBJ2-5; TRBD1 might be the D (6 bases). This CDR3 has 15 residues. The germline V and J ends were trimmed by 3 bases and 5 bases, with 17 bases remaining between them. Germline CDR1 is SGDLS and CDR2 is YYNGEE. CDR3 in amino acids: CASSAIQGGRETQYF. The DNA of the CDR3 is TGTGCCAGCAGCGCAATACAGGGTGGTCGGGAGACCCAGTACTTC.

Many counts were recorded for this clone. V is TRBV6-1 and J is TRBJ2-7; possibly TRBD1 or TRBD2 for D (5 bases each). V lost 1 base, J lost 0 bases, and 10 bases lay in between. The CDR3 length is 15 residues. The germline gives CDR1 MNHNS, CDR2 SASEGT. CDR3 DNA: TGTGCCAGCAGTGAAGTATCAGGGAGCTCCTACGAGCAGTACTTC. Residues: CASSEVSGSSYEQYF.

The chain links TRBV6-1 to TRBJ2-3; 7 nucleotides match TRBD1. There are 14 residues in the CDR3. J gave up 8 bases and V 6 bases, and 11 bases lay outside the gene matches. The germline CDR1 and CDR2 sequences are MNHNS and SASEGT. The CDR3 spells CASSSSRGRFTQYF. The CDR3 nucleotides read TGTGCCAGCAGCTCCTCTAGGGGGCGTTTTACGCAGTATTTT.

The chain links TRBV27 to TRBJ2-7; 10 bases align to TRBD2. In germline, CDR1 is MNHEY, CDR2 SMNVEV (reference sequence). V trimming: 2 bases; J trimming: 2 bases; junction bases outside the gene matches: 3. The CDR3 is made up of 15 amino acids. The CDR3 loop is CASSLLAGVPYEQYF. The CDR3 DNA follows: TGTGCCAGCAGTTTACTAGCGGGGGTACCCTACGAGCAGTACTTC.

This chain uses TRBV27 with TRBJ2-1, with 8 nucleotides matching TRBD2. Germline V lookup: CDR1 MNHEY, CDR2 SMNVEV (reference sequence). The CDR3 sequence is 15 residues long. Trimming removed 6 bases from V and 6 bases from J; junction bases left unmatched: 10. CDR3 region: CASSLLGSGTNEQFF. CDR3 in DNA: TGTGCCAGCAGCCTACTTGGTAGCGGGACCAATGAGCAGTTCTTC.

This clone was seen a handful of times. The genes are TRBV10-3 and TRBJ2-7, with TRBD2 identical over 7 bases. Germline V gives CDR1 ENHRY, CDR2 SYGVKD. V lost 3 bases to trimming and J lost 7 bases; unmatched junction nucleotides: 12. This CDR3 region has 15 residues. The CDR3: CAISDGRGSGSEQYF. CDR3 nucleotide sequence: TGTGCCATCAGTGACGGGCGGGGGAGTGGGTCAGAGCAGTACTTC.

The chain uses TRBV5-5 and TRBJ2-1; D may be TRBD2 (5 bases). The V gene lost 4 bases and the J gene lost 15 bases, with 17 bases spanning the gap. There are 12 residues in the CDR3. CDR1 and CDR2 from the germline V gene are SGHKS and YYEKEE (reference sequence). For the CDR3, the DNA is TGTGCCAGCAGCGGACGGAGGCCGGTCGTGTTCTTC. This sequence encodes CASSGRRPVVFF.

The V call is TRBV5-1, the J call TRBJ2-6; D may be TRBD2 (6 bases). The CDR3 runs to 18 residues. Per germline, CDR1 SGHRS and CDR2 YFSETQ. V dropped 6 bases and J dropped 0 bases, with 19 bases sitting between them. The CDR3 sequence is CASNLRSVGSSGANVLTF. The CDR3 bases are TGCGCCAGCAACCTGAGGTCGGTCGGGAGCTCTGGGGCCAACGTCCTGACTTTC.

The genes are TRBV30 and TRBJ2-2; 8 bases map to TRBD1. V shed 2 bases and J 7 bases; nucleotides not matched to a gene: 9. The germline V gene has CDR1 GTSNPN and CDR2 SVGIG (reference sequence). The CDR3 is made up of 15 amino acids. The CDR3 sequence is CAWSRAGGGGGELFF. CDR3 nucleotide sequence: TGTGCCTGGAGTCGGGCAGGGGGCGGAGGCGGGGAGCTGTTTTTT.

The chain carries TRBV6-1 and TRBJ1-5; D is possibly TRBD1 (5 bases). The V and J ends lost 2 bases and 11 bases respectively, with 16 bases between them. Germline CDR1 reads MNHNS; CDR2 reads SASEGT. The CDR3 loop spans 14 amino acids. In nucleotides, the CDR3 is TGTGCCAGCAGTGAATCCCCAGTGTCCAGGGCCCAGCATTTT. Amino acid sequence: CASSESPVSRAQHF.

Written as DNA, the CDR3 is TGTGCCTGGAGCTCGGGCTACACTGAAGCTTTCTTT. It translates to CAWSSGYTEAFF. The chain employs TRBV30 and TRBJ1-1; no firm D call. This CDR3 is 12 amino acids long. Germline-derived CDR1 and CDR2 are GTSNPN and SVGIG (reference sequence). Trimming pared 3 bases from V and 3 bases from J, leaving 8 bases between.

This sequence joins TRBV28 and TRBJ2-1; 12 positions match TRBD2. Trimming at V came to 1 base and at J to 7 bases, leaving 8 bases not matched to a gene. There are 17 residues in the CDR3. CDR1 is MDHEN, CDR2 SYDVKM, per germline. DNA of the CDR3: TGTGCCAGCAGTTTATCCCCTCTAGGACTAGCGGGAAATGAGCAGTTCTTC. Translation: CASSLSPLGLAGNEQFF.

This chain uses TRBV19 with TRBJ1-6; perhaps TRBD1 as D (6 bases). Germline CDR1 is LNHDA and CDR2 is SQIVND (reference sequence). The CDR3 extends over 14 amino acids. Trimming took off 8 bases at V and 5 bases at J, with 13 bases between the two ends. This chain's CDR3 is CASRVGGHNSPLHF. Written as DNA, the CDR3 is TGTGCCAGTCGAGTCGGGGGCCATAATTCACCCCTCCACTTT.

Only a few counts were recorded for this clone. The DNA of the CDR3 is TGTGCCAGCAGCCTGGGAGGCGACTATGGCTACACCTTC. It specifies CASSLGGDYGYTF. J is TRBJ1-2 and V is TRBV4-2, with no clear D. Trimming cost V 4 bases and J 3 bases, with 9 bases left between them. The CDR3 sequence is 13 residues long. Germline V CDR1 and CDR2: LGHNA, YNFKEQ.

The V call is TRBV6-1, the J call TRBJ2-7, with a weak D call TRBD2 (5 bases). Looked up from germline, CDR1 is MNHNS and CDR2 is SASEGT. With 4 bases removed from V and 0 bases from J, the gap between germline ends came to 13 bases. This CDR3 spans 15 amino acids. CDR3: CASSVEGGSSYEQYF. CDR3 nucleotides: TGTGCCAGCAGTGTTGAGGGTGGAAGCTCCTACGAGCAGTACTTC.

The chain uses TRBV29-1 and TRBJ2-5, with D uncertain. In germline, CDR1 is SQVTM, CDR2 ANQGSEA. With 4 bases removed from V and 7 bases from J, the gap between germline ends came to 13 bases. The CDR3 loop spans 12 amino acids. For the CDR3, the DNA is TGCAGCGTTGTATATAGCCGGAGGACCCAGTACTTC. This translates into CSVVYSRRTQYF. The full variable domain, rest sourced from reference TRBV29-1 and TRBJ2-5, is SAVISQKPSRDICQRGTSLTIQCQVDSQVTMMFWYRQQPGQSLTLIATANQGSEATYESGFVIDKFPISRPNLTFSTLTVSNMSPEDSSIYLCSVVYSRRTQYFGPGTRLLVL.